The clone carrying this TCR beta chain was counted many times. Its specificity is not known. Each CDR3 protein is one row after TCRdb ran MiXCR on the RT-PCR reads. The sample contains over 650,000 distinct CDR3 sequences, around 18% of which appear only once. This record belongs to a study of response to subunit inactivated influenza vaccine. Findings and limits, study-wide: Authors suggested few new T cells are recruited by each seasonal influenza vaccination.

The CDR3 covers 14 residues. Germline CDR1 and CDR2: SGHAT and FQNNGV. The germline V and J ends were trimmed by 4 bases and 3 bases, with 13 bases remaining between them. The starting material was PBMCs from blood, obtained 5 days after vaccination. The chain uses TRBV11-2 and TRBJ2-7; D tentatively fits TRBD1 or TRBD2 (5 bases each). The receptor comes from a man aged 45-65 years who received an inactivated influenza vaccine. CDR3 nucleotide sequence: TGTGCCAGCAGCTCTCTTCGGGGCGGCTACGAGCAGTACTTC. Translated, it gives CASSSLRGGYEQYF.